Reported below is one TCR beta chain. This sample stems from a study of T cells in Graves' hyperthyroidism and ophthalmopathy. The source material, RNA transcripts, was used to amplify TCR beta CDR3 regions. When the TCR CDR3 underwent first-round RT-PCR, the HTBI primer set was used. TCRdb fed the multiplex PCR reads into MiXCR, producing one record per CDR3 protein. The sample lists hundreds of thousands of distinct CDR3 sequences; roughly 14% were seen once. There are 15 residues in the CDR3. V was shortened by 4 bases and J by 11 bases, with 21 bases between the two germline ends. Germline V gene lookup returns CDR1 MNHEY and CDR2 SVGAGI. Each 10 ml fresh peripheral blood draw supplied the PBMCs.

V is TRBV6-5 and J is TRBJ1-5; possible D gene TRBD1, 6 bases. The sample was blood. The receptor was isolated from a woman aged 35 to 49 with Graves' ophthalmopathy. CDR3 DNA sequence: TGTGCCAGCAGTTTTTTCTCTGAAGGGCAGGGGTCCCAGCATTTT. As protein: CASSFFSEGQGSQHF.